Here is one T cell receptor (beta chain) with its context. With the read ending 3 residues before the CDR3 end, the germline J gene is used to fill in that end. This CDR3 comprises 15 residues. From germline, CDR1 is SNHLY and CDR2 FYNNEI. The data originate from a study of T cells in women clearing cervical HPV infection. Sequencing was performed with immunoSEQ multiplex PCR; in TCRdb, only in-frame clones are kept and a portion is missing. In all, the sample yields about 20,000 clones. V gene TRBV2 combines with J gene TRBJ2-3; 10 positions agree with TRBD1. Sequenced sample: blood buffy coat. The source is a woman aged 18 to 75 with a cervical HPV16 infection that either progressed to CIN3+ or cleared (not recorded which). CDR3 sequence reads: CASSKRTGGEETQYF. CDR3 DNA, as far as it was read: TGTGCCAGCAGTAAAAGGACAGGGGGGGAAGAGACG.